This T cell receptor beta chain derives from a study of cytomegalovirus exposure and HLA in healthy donors. In this sample, this clone turned up a few times. Germline V gene lookup returns CDR1 SGHNT and CDR2 YYREEE (reference sequence). The CDR3 runs to 14 residues. V lost 4 bases, J lost 4 bases, and 8 bases stayed unmatched. PCR used 60 Vbeta primers and 13 Jbeta primers. This table comes from immunoSEQ multiplex PCR, and its TCRdb copy is limited to in-frame clones, with some not included. In the table there are approximately 130,000 clones, 70% to 75% of which are singletons. J is TRBJ2-7 and V is TRBV5-4; 7 bases align to TRBD1. The sequence was obtained from a man aged 25 to 40 in good health and CMV-seronegative. The sequenced sample was PBMCs. Here the CDR3 reads CASSLQGTTYEQYF. The CDR3 nucleotides read TGTGCCAGCAGCCTACAGGGGACGACGTACGAGCAGTACTTC.